These 30 T cell receptor beta chains were all obtained from the same sample, sequenced in a study of T cell responses to AZD1222 COVID-19 vaccine. Clones were read by immunoSEQ multiplex PCR, and TCRdb kept only the in-frame ones, dropping some. This table has more than 250,000 clones, 85% to 95% appearing once. The material was peripheral blood, obtained on day 0 of AZD1222 vaccination. The receptors were gathered from an adult in good health.

The V call is TRBV2, the J call TRBJ2-1; 13 nucleotides agree with TRBD2. V gave up 4 bases and J gave up 9 bases; unmatched junction bases: 3. The CDR3 has 14 amino acids. Germline CDR1 reads SNHLY; CDR2 reads FYNNEI. Written as DNA, the CDR3 is TGTGCCAGCAGTGGGACTAGCGGGAGAGGTGAGCAGTTCTTC. It encodes CASSGTSGRGEQFF.

This clone was counted once. The rearrangement joins TRBV19 to TRBJ2-1; D is perhaps TRBD1 or TRBD2 (5 bases each). The V gene lost 7 bases and the J gene lost 0 bases, with 19 bases spanning the gap. The CDR3 loop spans 17 amino acids. The V gene's germline CDR1 is LNHDA and CDR2 SQIVND (reference sequence). The CDR3 here is CASILIQGTPSYNEQFF. In DNA, the CDR3 is TGTGCCAGTATCCTAATCCAAGGGACCCCCTCCTACAATGAGCAGTTCTTC.

This sequence joins TRBV4-1 and TRBJ1-2; the D gene is possibly TRBD1 (6 bases). The CDR3 spans 16 residues. Trimming left V 2 bases short and J 2 bases short, with 15 bases between. Looked up from germline, CDR1 is MGHRA and CDR2 is YSYEKL. CDR3 region: CASSQPPRGANYGYTF. The CDR3 DNA is TGCGCCAGCAGCCAACCCCCGCGGGGGGCCAACTATGGCTACACCTTC.

This clone was found a few times. V is TRBV2 and J is TRBJ1-1; possibly TRBD1 for D (5 bases). The CDR3 has 15 amino acids. V was cut by 4 bases and J by 7 bases, with 19 bases left in between. Germline values: CDR1 SNHLY, CDR2 FYNNEI. CDR3 coding DNA: TGTGCCAGCAGTGTAAACAGGCGGGAGACGGGTGAAGCTTTCTTT. This sequence encodes CASSVNRRETGEAFF.

V usage is TRBV7-2 and J usage is TRBJ1-2; 10 bases line up with TRBD1. Trimming took 5 bases from V and 2 from J; bases not matched to a gene: 5. The germline CDR1 and CDR2 sequences are SGHTA and FQGNSA. The CDR3 totals 15 residues. The CDR3 coding sequence is TGTGCCAGCAGCCTCCGACAGGGGGCCAACTATGGCTACACCTTC. Translated, it gives CASSLRQGANYGYTF.

The V and J genes are TRBV7-4 and TRBJ2-7; TRBD1 matches at 7 bases. CDR1 is SGHVT, CDR2 SQSDAQ, per germline. V lost 7 bases, J lost 0 bases, and 6 bases stayed unmatched. This CDR3 contains 14 residues. CDR3 region: CASTKTGVSYEQYF. CDR3 nucleotide sequence: TGTGCCAGCACCAAAACAGGGGTCTCCTACGAGCAGTACTTC.

V gene TRBV27 combines with J gene TRBJ2-2; possible D gene TRBD1, 6 bases. The V gene lost 2 bases and the J gene lost 6 bases, with 19 bases spanning the gap. The CDR3 covers 17 residues. CDR1 is MNHEY, CDR2 SMNVEV, per germline (reference sequence). The CDR3 DNA follows: TGTGCCAGCAGTTTAGGTCTTGGGACACAAGGGGCCGGGGAGCTGTTTTTT. It encodes CASSLGLGTQGAGELFF.

The chain carries TRBV25-1 and TRBJ2-5; D is unclear. The CDR3 has 16 residues. Germline V gene data show CDR1 as MGHDK and CDR2 as SYGVNS. With 4 bases removed from V and 2 bases from J, the gap between germline ends came to 17 bases. The CDR3 DNA reads TGTGCCAGCAGTGTGACGACCGAGGCAGCACAAGAGACCCAGTACTTC. It encodes CASSVTTEAAQETQYF.

J is TRBJ1-3 and V is TRBV7-9; perhaps TRBD1 as D (5 bases). The length of the CDR3 is 16 residues. CDR1 SEHNR and CDR2 FQNEAQ come from the germline V gene (reference sequence). The V end was cut by 4 bases, the J end by 3 bases, with 16 bases between. CDR3 coding DNA: TGTGCCAGCAGCTCCGGGTCCGGGACTATTGGAAACACCATATATTTT. Translation: CASSSGSGTIGNTIYF.

The gene calls are TRBV27 and TRBJ2-3; 8 nucleotides match TRBD2. Germline CDR1 reads MNHEY; CDR2 reads SMNVEV (reference sequence). The CDR3 extends over 15 amino acids. After removal of 6 bases from V and 4 bases from J, the junction contained 9 bases not matched to a gene. The CDR3 coding sequence is TGTGCCAGCAGCCCTACCGGGAGGGGGGCAGATACGCAGTATTTT. Translation gives CASSPTGRGADTQYF.

The chain uses TRBV2 and TRBJ2-7, with TRBD1 identical over 11 bases. The CDR3 has 13 amino acids. With 6 bases clipped from V and 6 bases from J, the junction kept 4 bases outside the gene matches. Germline CDR1 and CDR2: SNHLY and FYNNEI. The CDR3 here is CASRRTGGPEQYF. As DNA, the CDR3 is TGTGCCAGCAGGCGGACAGGGGGCCCCGAGCAGTACTTC.

The rearrangement uses TRBV12-3 or TRBV12-4 and TRBJ1-1, with 7 bases lining up with TRBD1. The CDR3 consists of 13 residues. Losses at the gene ends were 3 bases for V and 4 bases for J; bases not matched to a gene: 2. The CDR3 sequence is CASSLSGGTEAFF. CDR3 nucleotides: TGTGCCAGCAGTTTGTCAGGGGGCACTGAAGCTTTCTTT.

The chain links TRBV21-1 to TRBJ2-5; the listed D gene, TRBD1, was not tested against the DNA. TRBV21-1 is flagged as a pseudogene. CDR3 length: 14 residues. CDR3 nucleotide sequence: TGTGCCAGAGACAGGGGGCGACTCAAAGAGACCCAGTACTTC. Translating gives CARDRGRLKETQYF.

This chain links TRBV18 with TRBJ2-7; D unclear. CDR3 length: 11 amino acids. Trimming pared 4 bases from V and 2 bases from J, leaving 3 bases between. Germline V lookup: CDR1 KGHSH, CDR2 LQKENI. The CDR3, as DNA: TGTGCCAGCTCACAGACCTACGAGCAGTACTTC. Translated, it gives CASSQTYEQYF.

This chain connects TRBV7-9 to TRBJ1-2; 8 positions agree with TRBD1. Germline-derived CDR1 and CDR2 are SEHNR and FQNEAQ (reference sequence). The CDR3 extends over 12 amino acids. V dropped 5 bases and J dropped 11; count of bases not matched to a gene: 7. CDR3 sequence: CASSQDRGGYTF. CDR3 coding DNA: TGTGCCAGCAGCCAAGACAGGGGAGGATACACCTTC.

This clone was found a few times. This chain links TRBV19 with TRBJ1-1; 7 nucleotides match TRBD1. CDR1 is LNHDA and CDR2 is SQIVND in the germline V gene (reference sequence). The V gene end was trimmed by 6 bases and the J gene end by 3 bases; junction bases not matched to a gene: 7. The CDR3 spans 14 residues. The CDR3 spells CASREQGYYTEAFF. CDR3 coding DNA: TGTGCCAGTAGAGAACAGGGGTACTACACTGAAGCTTTCTTT.

The chain uses TRBV6-2 or TRBV6-3 and TRBJ1-2, with D tentatively TRBD1 (5 bases). The V gene's germline CDR1 is MNHEY and CDR2 SVGEGT. V was pared by 2 bases and J by 5 bases, with 6 bases between. The CDR3 spans 12 residues. This CDR3 is CASSYDSYGYTF. In nucleotides, the CDR3 is TGTGCCAGCAGTTACGACAGTTATGGCTACACCTTC.

The chain has TRBV9 and TRBJ2-7, with D possibly TRBD1 on 5 matching bases. There are 15 residues in the CDR3. The germline V gene has CDR1 SGDLS and CDR2 YYNGEE. V lost 0 bases and J 4 bases, leaving 14 bases between the germline ends. CDR3 sequence (DNA): TGTGCCAGCAGCGTAGAGGGCCAGCAGGGATACGAGCAGTACTTC. It is translated as CASSVEGQQGYEQYF.

This clone was seen only once. The rearrangement links TRBV6-2 or TRBV6-3 to TRBJ1-2; D call uncertain. The length of the CDR3 is 12 residues. Germline CDR1 MNHEY, CDR2 SVGEGT. The germline V and J ends were trimmed by 5 bases and 4 bases, with 8 bases remaining between them. The CDR3: CASSHPGYGYTF. As DNA, the CDR3 is TGTGCCAGCAGTCACCCAGGCTATGGCTACACCTTC.

The chain has TRBV5-1 and TRBJ1-2, with no clear D. The V end lost 1 base, the J end lost 4 bases, and 11 bases lay between the germline ends. This CDR3 is 14 amino acids long. From germline, CDR1 is SGHRS and CDR2 YFSETQ. The CDR3 coding sequence is TGCGCCAGCAGCTTGAGCCAGGACTTCTATGGCTACACCTTC. It yields the protein CASSLSQDFYGYTF.

V gene TRBV27 combines with J gene TRBJ2-2; 8 bases are shared with TRBD2. The J segment lost 2 bases and the V segment lost 7 bases, leaving 9 bases of the junction unmatched. The germline gives CDR1 MNHEY, CDR2 SMNVEV (reference sequence). The CDR3 is 16 amino acids. DNA of the CDR3: TGTGCCAGCACCTTGAGGCGGGGGGTTAACACCGGGGAGCTGTTTTTT. Residues: CASTLRRGVNTGELFF.

This clone has a handful of counts. The rearrangement links TRBV3-1 (or the pseudogene TRBV3-2) to TRBJ1-5; D is unclear. The CDR3 length is 13 residues. Germline V lookup: CDR1 LGHDT, CDR2 YNNKEL (reference sequence). The V gene lost 0 bases and the J gene lost 6 bases, with 6 bases spanning the gap. The CDR3 protein is CASSQDRLQPQHF. In DNA form, the CDR3 reads TGTGCCAGCAGCCAAGACAGGCTTCAGCCCCAGCATTTT.

The V and J genes are TRBV2 and TRBJ1-6; TRBD1 matches 9 bases. Losses at the gene ends were 3 bases for V and 10 bases for J; bases not matched to a gene: 7. Germline values: CDR1 SNHLY, CDR2 FYNNEI. The length of the CDR3 is 15 residues. CDR3 loop: CASSEGQGVRSPLHF. CDR3 nucleotide sequence: TGTGCCAGCAGTGAGGGACAGGGCGTGCGGTCACCCCTCCACTTT.

As DNA, the CDR3 is TGCGCCAGCAGCCAAGATTACTCACCCAATGAGCAGTTCTTC. Translation: CASSQDYSPNEQFF. This chain links TRBV4-3 with TRBJ2-1; D is unresolved. Germline CDR1 LGHNA, CDR2 YSLEER. V gave up 0 bases and J gave up 6 bases, with 9 bases separating them. CDR3 length: 14 amino acids.

This rearrangement joins TRBV3-1 (or the pseudogene TRBV3-2) to TRBJ1-6, with a weak D call TRBD1 (5 bases). V lost 1 base and J lost 0, with 10 bases in between. CDR1 and CDR2 (germline): LGHDT, YNNKEL (reference sequence). There are 17 residues in the CDR3. This CDR3 is CASSQVLGGSYNSPLHF. DNA for the CDR3: TGTGCCAGCAGCCAAGTTTTGGGGGGCTCCTATAATTCACCCCTCCACTTT.

The gene calls are TRBV2 and TRBJ2-5; 14 bases match TRBD2. The V gene's germline CDR1 is SNHLY and CDR2 FYNNEI. J was trimmed by 9 bases and V by 6 bases; bases with no gene match: 9. The CDR3 has 15 residues. CDR3 residues: CASRRTSGGYGAQYF. Written as DNA, the CDR3 is TGTGCCAGCAGGCGGACTAGCGGGGGGTACGGAGCCCAGTACTTC.

The count of this clone is one. The gene calls are TRBV3-1 (or the pseudogene TRBV3-2) and TRBJ2-5; no clear D gene. Between the trimmed V and J ends, which lost 4 bases and 0 bases, there was a span of 6 bases. In germline, CDR1 is LGHDT, CDR2 YNNKEL (reference sequence). This CDR3 contains 13 residues. The CDR3 sequence is CASSPDHQETQYF. As DNA, the CDR3 is TGTGCCAGCAGCCCCGATCACCAAGAGACCCAGTACTTC.

V usage is TRBV28 and J usage is TRBJ1-5; maybe TRBD1 (5 bases). The ends were cut back, 6 bases at V and 2 bases at J, with 14 bases in the middle. The CDR3 totals 15 residues. The germline CDR1 and CDR2 sequences are MDHEN and SYDVKM. CDR3 coding DNA: TGTGCCAGCAGCCTCAGGTGGGGCGGCAATCAGCCCCAGCATTTT. Protein sequence: CASSLRWGGNQPQHF.

The chain has TRBV4-1 and TRBJ2-1; 9 bases line up with TRBD1. CDR3 length equals 18 residues. V lost 5 bases, J lost 6 bases, and 17 bases stayed unmatched. Per germline, CDR1 MGHRA and CDR2 YSYEKL. The CDR3, as DNA: TGCGCCAGCAGCTACAAGGTATCCGGGACAGGGATTTCCAATGAGCAGTTCTTC. Protein sequence: CASSYKVSGTGISNEQFF.

This rearrangement joins TRBV15 to TRBJ2-3, with 8 positions matching TRBD2. Germline V gene sequence: CDR1 LNHNV, CDR2 YYDKDF (reference sequence). V was pared by 0 bases and J by 4 bases, with 6 bases of the junction left unmatched. The CDR3 sequence is 16 residues long. CDR3 nucleotides: TGTGCCACCAGCAGAGATATGAGCGGGAGTCCAGATACGCAGTATTTT. This gives the protein CATSRDMSGSPDTQYF.